The 24 T cell receptor beta chains below all came from one sample that was sequenced in a study of CXCR3-negative and CXCR3-positive naive CD8 T cells. Their antigens remain unidentified. 5' RACE with UMI labels generated the TRB cDNA libraries. From the 5' RACE reads, TCRdb lists one entry per CDR3 protein and no DNA. The sample includes 150,000 or so distinct CDR3 sequences. Study results and limitations: CXCR3-positive naive cells carried more hydrophobic TRB CDR3s than CXCR3-negative ones.

The sample comprised naive CXCR3+ CD8+ T cells from blood. Subset in this sample: CD45RO-CCR7+CD27+CD95- naive CD8+ T cells expressing CXCR3 (TNR3+). The receptor source for this set is a human donor in good health. Some clones in this sample may be carry-over from other donors' samples.

The V and J genes are TRBV20-1 and TRBJ2-5. Per the germline V gene, CDR1 is DFQATT and CDR2 is SNEGSKA (reference sequence). The CDR3 loop spans 13 amino acids. This CDR3 is CSAEVGEMETQYF.

CDR3 amino acids: CSARDPRTSNEQFF. The chain recombines TRBV20-1 with TRBJ2-1. CDR1 and CDR2 (germline): DFQATT, SNEGSKA (reference sequence). The length of the CDR3 is 14 residues.

The CDR3 is CASSQGLRHQREQYF. The chain links TRBV3-1 to TRBJ2-7; TCRdb calls TRBD2, which cannot be checked without DNA. CDR3 length: 15 residues. The V gene's germline CDR1 is LGHDT and CDR2 YNNKEL (reference sequence).

The chain joins TRBV10-1 to TRBJ2-1; the D gene TCRdb calls, TRBD2, cannot be checked with no DNA. CDR1 and CDR2 (germline): WNHNN, SYGVQD (reference sequence). The CDR3 is 14 amino acids. The CDR3 loop reads CASSELGLAEEQFF.

The rearrangement joins TRBV4-1 to TRBJ2-1. The CDR3 totals 17 residues. CDR1 is MGHRA and CDR2 is YSYEKL in the germline V gene. This CDR3 is CASSQLFRGQLYNEQFF.

This sequence joins TRBV9 and TRBJ2-7; TCRdb picks TRBD2, but there is no DNA to check that call. CDR1 SGDLS and CDR2 YYNGEE come from the germline V gene. This CDR3 comprises 14 residues. The chain's CDR3 is CASSVTGTSSEQYF.

V gene TRBV7-6 combines with J gene TRBJ2-5; TCRdb gives TRBD2 as the D gene, but with no DNA this cannot be confirmed. The CDR3 has 14 amino acids. From germline, CDR1 is SGHVS and CDR2 FNYEAQ. CDR3 in amino acids: CASSSWASGETQYF.

V usage is TRBV15 and J usage is TRBJ2-7. CDR3 length: 15 amino acids. Germline loops: CDR1 LNHNV, CDR2 YYDKDF (reference sequence). The CDR3 is CATSRGLDSPYEQYF.

The CDR3 loop is CASGFGESNQPQHF. The chain has TRBV12-5 and TRBJ1-5. Germline V gives CDR1 LGHNT, CDR2 FRNRAP. There are 14 residues in the CDR3. Using reference TRBV12-5 and TRBJ1-5 for the parts outside the CDR3, the full variable domain is DARVTQTPRHKVTEMGQEVTMRCQPILGHNTVFWYRQTMMQGLELLAYFRNRAPLDDSGMPKDRFSAEMPDATLATLKIQPSEPRDSAVYFCASGFGESNQPQHFGDGTRLSIL.

CDR3 amino acids: CASSYNRGSYNERFF. The chain is built from TRBV6-6 and TRBJ2-1. Germline values: CDR1 MNHNY, CDR2 SVGAGI (reference sequence). There are 15 residues in the CDR3.

The CDR3 is CSVESPGYEQYF. The chain uses TRBV29-1 and TRBJ2-7; the D gene TCRdb calls, TRBD1, cannot be checked with no DNA. Per germline, CDR1 SQVTM and CDR2 ANQGSEA. CDR3 size: 12 residues.

The gene calls are TRBV29-1 and TRBJ1-2; TCRdb lists TRBD1, though no DNA is available to test this call. In germline, CDR1 is SQVTM, CDR2 ANQGSEA. The CDR3 is made up of 14 amino acids. CDR3 protein: CSVVLQGGNYGYTF.

The gene calls are TRBV20-1 and TRBJ2-5; the D call of TRBD2 rests on TCRdb alone, since no DNA is present to check it. The CDR3 has 13 residues. Germline-derived CDR1 and CDR2 are DFQATT and SNEGSKA (reference sequence). The CDR3: CSARGASSETQYF.

J is TRBJ1-2 and V is TRBV19; TCRdb selects TRBD1, and the lack of DNA leaves this call unchecked. This CDR3 comprises 14 residues. CDR1 is LNHDA and CDR2 is SQIVND in the germline V gene (reference sequence). The CDR3 sequence is CASSLISGYYGYTF.

V usage is TRBV12-3 or TRBV12-4 and J usage is TRBJ2-2; as DNA is missing, the TRBD1 call by TCRdb cannot be tested. There are 16 residues in the CDR3. The CDR3 spells CASSLFRDLNTGELFF.

The V and J genes are TRBV7-2 and TRBJ2-3; TCRdb reports TRBD2, a call that lacks DNA to check it against. CDR3 length: 15 amino acids. The germline gives CDR1 SGHTA, CDR2 FQGNSA. CDR3 protein: CASSLDLAGGQEQYF.

J is TRBJ2-7 and V is TRBV4-3; TCRdb picks TRBD1, but there is no DNA to check that call. CDR3 size: 13 residues. Germline CDR1 LGHNA, CDR2 YSLEER. The CDR3 loop reads CASSEGQGDEQYF.

The chain links TRBV29-1 to TRBJ2-3. This CDR3 has 18 residues. Germline CDR1 is SQVTM and CDR2 is ANQGSEA. The CDR3 protein is CSVEDLLPNKWGTDTQYF.

The chain has TRBV28 and TRBJ2-5; the TRBD1 assignment by TCRdb is unverifiable without DNA. The CDR3 runs to 14 residues. CDR1 MDHEN and CDR2 SYDVKM come from the germline V gene. CDR3: CASSLWGHQETQYF.

CDR3 protein: CASSDGSPGGELFF. This chain joins TRBV27 and TRBJ2-2; TCRdb lists TRBD2, though no DNA is available to test this call. Germline CDR1 and CDR2: MNHEY and SMNVEV (reference sequence). The CDR3 covers 14 residues.

The chain employs TRBV12-3 or TRBV12-4 and TRBJ2-5; the TCRdb D gene call, TRBD1, has no DNA to confirm it. The CDR3 loop spans 15 amino acids. CDR3 sequence reads: CASSFGAGVQETQYF.

This CDR3 is CASSPDFSRQGPHSLGYGYTF. The J gene is TRBJ1-2, the V gene TRBV5-1; TCRdb designates TRBD1, a call that cannot be tested without DNA. The CDR3 loop spans 21 amino acids. Germline CDR1 is SGHRS and CDR2 is YFSETQ.

The chain links TRBV12-3 or TRBV12-4 to TRBJ1-1; absent DNA, TCRdb's TRBD1 call cannot be checked. This CDR3 contains 12 residues. CDR3 sequence reads: CASSFLGAEAFF.

V and J are TRBV29-1 and TRBJ2-7. This CDR3 is built from 16 residues. Germline CDR1 is SQVTM and CDR2 is ANQGSEA. CDR3 in amino acids: CSVEGILGWPAYEQYF.